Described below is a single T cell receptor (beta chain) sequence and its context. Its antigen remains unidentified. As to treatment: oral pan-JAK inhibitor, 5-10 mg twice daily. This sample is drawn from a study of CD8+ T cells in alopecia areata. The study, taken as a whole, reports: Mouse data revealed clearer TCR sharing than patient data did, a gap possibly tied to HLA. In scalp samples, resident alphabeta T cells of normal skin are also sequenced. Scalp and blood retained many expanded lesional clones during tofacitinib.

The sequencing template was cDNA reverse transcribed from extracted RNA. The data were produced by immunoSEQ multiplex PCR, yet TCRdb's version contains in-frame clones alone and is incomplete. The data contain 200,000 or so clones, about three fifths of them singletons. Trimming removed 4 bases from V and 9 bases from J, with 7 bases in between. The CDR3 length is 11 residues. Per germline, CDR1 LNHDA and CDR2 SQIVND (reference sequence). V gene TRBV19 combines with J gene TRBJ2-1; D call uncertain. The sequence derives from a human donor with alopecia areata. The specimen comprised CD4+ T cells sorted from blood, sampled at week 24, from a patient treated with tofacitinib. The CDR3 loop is CASSSAGEQFF. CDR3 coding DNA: TGTGCCAGTAGTAGTGCCGGTGAGCAGTTCTTC.